Listed below are T cell receptor beta chains from one sample, sequenced in a study of blood T cell repertoires in COVID-19. Using immunoSEQ multiplex PCR, the repertoire was profiled, and TCRdb retains in-frame clones only, with some absent. The sample lists about 170,000 clones, approximately 85% occurring once. Sequencing was done on a sample of peripheral blood. The receptors here all came from a man aged 40-50 years who had recovered from COVID-19. CDR3s include the opening cysteine and the closing phenylalanine or tryptophan. D genes are given only for firm matches. Part of the rows lack a size; the others show once, few, many or a class for expanded clones.

d_call clone_size j_call v_call cdr3_aa cdr3_nt
TRBD1 - TRBJ1-4 TRBV6-5 CASSRQGFNEKLFF TGTGCCAGCAGTAGACAGGGGTTTAATGAAAAACTGTTTTTT
TRBD2 - TRBJ2-3 TRBV7-2 CASSSSGGYTDTQYF TGTGCCAGCAGCTCTAGCGGGGGGTACACAGATACGCAGTATTTT
- - TRBJ1-1 TRBV4-3 CASSQETRSGTEAFF TGCGCCAGCAGCCAAGAAACACGGAGTGGCACTGAAGCTTTCTTT
- - TRBJ2-3 TRBV6-5 CASSSENTDTQYF TGTGCCAGCAGTTCCGAGAACACAGATACGCAGTATTTT
- - TRBJ2-1 TRBV3-1/TRBV3-2 CASSPQGHLYNEQFF TGTGCCAGCAGCCCCCAAGGACATCTATACAATGAGCAGTTCTTC
TRBD2 - TRBJ2-3 TRBV6-2/TRBV6-3 CASSYRLGTSGFTDTQYF TGTGCCAGCAGTTACCGCCTAGGGACTAGCGGGTTCACAGATACGCAGTATTTT
- once TRBJ2-2 TRBV11-3 CASSSQGGELFF TGTGCCAGCAGCTCCCAGGGCGGGGAGCTGTTTTTT
TRBD2 - TRBJ2-5 TRBV6-1 CASSDPLAGLLQETQYF TGTGCCAGCAGTGACCCACTAGCGGGGCTCCTCCAAGAGACCCAGTACTTC
- - TRBJ2-7 TRBV7-2 CASSLASSYEQYF TGTGCCAGCAGCTTAGCTAGTTCCTACGAGCAGTACTTC
TRBD1 few TRBJ1-2 TRBV7-9 CASSATGSRGYTF TGTGCCAGCAGCGCGACAGGGAGCCGTGGCTACACCTTC
TRBD1 - TRBJ1-2 TRBV13 CASSPWAEQGLANYGYTF TGTGCCAGCAGCCCTTGGGCCGAACAGGGGTTGGCTAACTATGGCTACACCTTC
- - TRBJ2-5 TRBV11-2 CASSLMLGTGGTQYF TGTGCCAGCAGCCTAATGCTCGGGACCGGGGGGACCCAGTACTTC
TRBD2 - TRBJ2-3 TRBV5-1 CASSPAGVGDTQYF TGCGCCAGCAGCCCGGCGGGAGTGGGAGATACGCAGTATTTT
TRBD1 many TRBJ1-6 TRBV14 CASSSLLGQNSPLHF TGTGCCAGCAGCAGCCTGCTGGGACAGAATTCACCCCTCCACTTT
- - TRBJ1-6 TRBV19 CASRDKLRNSPLHF TGTGCCAGTAGAGACAAATTAAGGAATTCACCCCTCCACTTT
TRBD2 - TRBJ2-1 TRBV19 CASTSGRGAYNEQFF TGTGCCAGTACGAGTGGGCGGGGGGCCTACAATGAGCAGTTCTTC
- - TRBJ2-7 TRBV11-3 CASSFGSGTYEQYF TGTGCCAGCAGCTTTGGTAGCGGTACCTACGAGCAGTACTTC
TRBD2 - TRBJ2-1 TRBV7-2 CASSLGLAGYNEQFF TGTGCCAGCAGCTTAGGACTAGCGGGCTACAATGAGCAGTTCTTC
- once TRBJ2-4 TRBV2 CASSEEGRGIAKNIQYF TGTGCCAGCAGTGAAGAGGGCAGGGGAATAGCCAAAAACATTCAGTACTTC
- - TRBJ2-1 TRBV11-2 CASSLEGGRSSYNEQFF TGTGCCAGCAGCTTAGAAGGGGGACGGAGCTCCTACAATGAGCAGTTCTTC
TRBD1 - TRBJ2-1 TRBV5-6 CASSLALQGVYLEDEQFF TGTGCCAGCAGCTTGGCCCTCCAGGGGGTTTATCTTGAGGATGAGCAGTTCTTC
- - TRBJ1-2 TRBV5-6 CASSIWPRGPLSGYTF TGTGCCAGCAGTATTTGGCCCCGGGGTCCTTTGAGCGGCTACACCTTC
TRBD2 - TRBJ2-1 TRBV19 CASSIQVAGGGEQFF TGTGCCAGTAGTATCCAGGTAGCGGGAGGAGGTGAGCAGTTCTTC
- - TRBJ2-2 TRBV21-1 CASSKFCRNTGELFF TGTGCCAGCAGCAAATTTTGCAGGAACACCGGGGAGCTGTTTTTT
- - TRBJ2-4 TRBV15 CATSRDGGPNIQYF TGTGCCACCAGCAGAGATGGAGGACCCAACATTCAGTACTTC
TRBD1 - TRBJ2-4 TRBV6-5 CASRRDSKNIQYF TGTGCCAGCAGAAGGGACAGCAAAAACATTCAGTACTTC
- - TRBJ1-4 TRBV19 CASSRQVDVGEKLFF TGTGCCAGTAGTCGGCAGGTCGACGTTGGAGAAAAACTGTTTTTT
- - TRBJ1-3 TRBV7-9 CASSLTGAKGNTIYF TGTGCCAGCAGCTTAACAGGCGCGAAAGGAAACACCATATATTTT
- - TRBJ2-7 TRBV7-8 CASRSASYEQYF TGTGCCAGCAGGTCCGCCAGCTACGAGCAGTACTTC
TRBD2 - TRBJ2-1 TRBV7-2 CASSLVGGNEQFF TGTGCCAGCAGCTTAGTCGGGGGGAATGAGCAGTTCTTC
TRBD2 once TRBJ2-1 TRBV7-9 CASSSPAGANNERFF TGTGCCAGCAGCTCTCCAGCGGGGGCCAACAATGAGCGGTTCTTC